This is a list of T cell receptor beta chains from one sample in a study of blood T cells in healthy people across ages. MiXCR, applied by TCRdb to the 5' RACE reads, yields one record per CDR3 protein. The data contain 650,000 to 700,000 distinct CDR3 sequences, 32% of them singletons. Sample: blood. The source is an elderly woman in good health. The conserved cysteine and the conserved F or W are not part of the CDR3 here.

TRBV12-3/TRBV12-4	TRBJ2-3	ASSLRAGVRTDTQY
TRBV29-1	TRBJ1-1	SSGGQLNTEAF
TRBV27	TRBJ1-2	ASREIKAGNYGYT
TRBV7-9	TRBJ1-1	ASSLVAPNTEAF
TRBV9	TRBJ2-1	ASSVASDPGANEQF
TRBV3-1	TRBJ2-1	ASSQAPGGSYNEQF
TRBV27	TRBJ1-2	ANRRPGQGRSNYGCT
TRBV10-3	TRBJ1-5	AIGTYSNQPQH
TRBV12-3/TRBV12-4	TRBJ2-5	ASSIPTGAGSQY
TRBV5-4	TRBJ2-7	ASSLFYDLGRSSYEQY
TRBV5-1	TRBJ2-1	AGSFGAGDNEQF
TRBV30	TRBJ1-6	AWKYGKASPLH
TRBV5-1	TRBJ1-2	ASSSGVWGYT
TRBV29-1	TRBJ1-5	SVAGQGGQPQH
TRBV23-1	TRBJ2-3	ASSPFYRQGVTDTQY
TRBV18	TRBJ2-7	ASSPTSGGFYEQY
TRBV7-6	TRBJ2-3	ASSLSFNTDTQY
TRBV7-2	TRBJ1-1	ASSLSVAVNTEAF
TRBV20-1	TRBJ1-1	SARALVAGVWNTEAF
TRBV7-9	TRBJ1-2	ASSPGTGVGGYT
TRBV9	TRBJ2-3	ASSVVGGLTSTDTQY
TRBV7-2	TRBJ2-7	ASSLEGGGGFSYEQY
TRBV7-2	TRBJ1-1	ASSRDRVSVSFGTEAF
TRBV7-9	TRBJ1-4	ASSLVGTTNEKLF
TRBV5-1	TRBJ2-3	ATKDRGTSTDTQY
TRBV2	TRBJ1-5	ASRGTGKANQPQH
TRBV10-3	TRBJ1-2	AISETQQVRGYYGYT
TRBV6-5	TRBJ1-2	ASRGDFGGYGYT
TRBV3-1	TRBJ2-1	ASSQPGLAGGEQF
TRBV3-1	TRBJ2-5	ASSQFLRLAGNQETQY
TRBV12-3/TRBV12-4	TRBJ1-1	ASSLSWGGAF
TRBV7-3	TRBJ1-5	ASSIFQGEPQH
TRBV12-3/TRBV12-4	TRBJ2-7	ASSPQIVGPYEQY
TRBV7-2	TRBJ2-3	ASSRKTGGKTDTQY
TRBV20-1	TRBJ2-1	SARGPARNEQF
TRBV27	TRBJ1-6	ASRLEGFYNSPLH
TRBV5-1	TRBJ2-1	ASSLAAGETNNEQF
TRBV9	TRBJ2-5	ASSVGSGGGLGETQY
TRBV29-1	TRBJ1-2	SDEQGWYGYT
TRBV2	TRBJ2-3	ATEREGGPDTQY
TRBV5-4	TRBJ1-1	ASSSDRRATEAF
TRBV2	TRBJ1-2	ASSRRTGGGYGYT
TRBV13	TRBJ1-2	ASSFRQRNYGYT
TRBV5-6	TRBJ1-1	ASSYWDRGANTEAF
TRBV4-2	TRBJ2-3	ASSRSGEGADTQY
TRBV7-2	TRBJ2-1	ASSWGQDFNEQF
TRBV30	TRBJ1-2	TWSRQTRPTNYDYT